The 16 T cell receptor beta chains below all came from one sample that was sequenced in a study of graft-versus-host responses after intestinal transplantation. These receptors have no known antigen. Produced via immunoSEQ multiplex PCR; TCRdb's table is partial and in-frame only. The sample has 80,000 to 95,000 clones, 90% to 95% seen once. Sequencing used unstimulated CD8+ T cells sorted from spleen or lymph node cells, obtained before intestinal transplant. These receptors all stem from a human donor who received an intestinal transplant.

The chain uses TRBV5-1 and TRBJ2-3; 16 bases fit TRBD2. CDR1 and CDR2 (germline): SGHRS, YFSETQ. V was pared by 0 bases and J by 4 bases, with 5 bases of the junction left unmatched. This CDR3 region has 18 residues. As DNA, the CDR3 is TGCGCCAGCAGCTTGGTTGGGACTAGCGGGGGGGCGGCAGATACGCAGTATTTT. Protein sequence: CASSLVGTSGGAADTQYF. Looking up the rest from reference TRBV5-1 and TRBJ2-3 gives the full variable domain: KAGVTQTPRYLIKTRGQQVTLSCSPISGHRSVSWYQQTPGQGLQFLFEYFSETQRNKGNFPGRFSGRQFSNSRSEMNVSTLELGDSALYLCASSLVGTSGGAADTQYFGPGTRLTVL.

The chain links TRBV6-5 to TRBJ2-7, with a weak D call TRBD1 (5 bases). CDR3 length: 13 residues. Germline CDR1 and CDR2: MNHEY and SVGAGI. The V gene lost 3 bases and the J gene lost 7 bases, with 13 bases spanning the gap. The CDR3 loop reads CASSYVRVGEQYF. CDR3 in DNA: TGTGCCAGCAGTTATGTCAGGGTAGGGGAGCAGTACTTC.

The gene calls are TRBV9 and TRBJ2-5; 7 bases agree with TRBD1. The CDR3 length is 15 residues. Germline V gives CDR1 SGDLS, CDR2 YYNGEE. Germline trimming cut 4 bases from V and 4 bases from J; bases unmatched to any gene: 10. CDR3 sequence: CASSISGNRGETQYF. The CDR3 DNA is TGTGCCAGCAGCATATCCGGGAACAGGGGAGAGACCCAGTACTTC. The full variable domain, completed using reference TRBV9 and TRBJ2-5, is DSGVTQTPKHLITATGQRVTLRCSPRSGDLSVYWYQQSLDQGLQFLIQYYNGEERAKGNILERFSAQQFPDLHSELNLSSLELGDSALYFCASSISGNRGETQYFGPGTRLLVL.

V gene TRBV7-6 combines with J gene TRBJ2-7, with 7 bases identical to TRBD2. The CDR3 runs to 13 residues. With 5 bases clipped from V and 6 bases from J, the junction kept 7 bases outside the gene matches. Germline CDR1 is SGHVS and CDR2 is FNYEAQ. CDR3 bases: TGTGCCAGCAGCCCTACTAGCGCAGGCGAGCAGTACTTC. Protein: CASSPTSAGEQYF.

The chain carries TRBV29-1 and TRBJ1-1; D is unclear. From germline, CDR1 is SQVTM and CDR2 ANQGSEA. This CDR3 region has 12 residues. Trimming pared 0 bases from V and 1 base from J, leaving 3 bases between. CDR3 region: CSVEDRNTEAFF. The CDR3, as DNA: TGCAGCGTTGAAGACAGGAACACTGAAGCTTTCTTT.

This chain links TRBV5-1 with TRBJ1-1, with 7 bases that match TRBD1. Trimming removed 0 bases from V and 0 bases from J; junction bases left unmatched: 5. CDR1 and CDR2 (germline): SGHRS, YFSETQ. CDR3 length equals 16 residues. This CDR3 reads CASSLARDSLNTEAFF. The CDR3 DNA sequence: TGCGCCAGCAGCTTGGCCAGGGACAGCTTGAACACTGAAGCTTTCTTT. Based on the CDR3 plus reference TRBV5-1 and TRBJ1-1, the full variable domain is KAGVTQTPRYLIKTRGQQVTLSCSPISGHRSVSWYQQTPGQGLQFLFEYFSETQRNKGNFPGRFSGRQFSNSRSEMNVSTLELGDSALYLCASSLARDSLNTEAFFGQGTRLTVV.

The J gene is TRBJ1-1, the V gene TRBV5-8, with a tentative D call TRBD1 (5 bases). This CDR3 comprises 17 residues. The germline gives CDR1 SGHTS, CDR2 YDEGEE. Trimming removed 4 bases from V and 4 bases from J, with 23 bases in between. CDR3 amino acids: CASSMEAYQGRATEAFF. The DNA of the CDR3 is TGTGCCAGCAGCATGGAGGCGTATCAGGGTCGCGCCACTGAAGCTTTCTTT. Full variable domain (outside the CDR3, taken from reference TRBV5-8 and TRBJ1-1): EAGVTQSPTHLIKTRGQQATLRCSPISGHTSVYWYQQALGLGLQFLLWYDEGEERNRGNFPPRFSGRQFPNYSSELNVNALELEDSALYLCASSMEAYQGRATEAFFGQGTRLTVV.

V and J are TRBV19 and TRBJ1-3, with TRBD1 matching over 8 bases. There are 15 residues in the CDR3. CDR1 is LNHDA, CDR2 SQIVND, per germline (reference sequence). V lost 5 bases and J lost 2; bases outside the gene matches: 5. CDR3 sequence (DNA): TGTGCCAGTAGTGAAGGACAGGGTCCTGGAAACACCATATATTTT. Translation: CASSEGQGPGNTIYF.

The gene calls are TRBV7-2 and TRBJ2-1; D might be TRBD2 (5 bases). Germline V CDR1 and CDR2: SGHTA, FQGNSA. Between the trimmed V and J ends, which lost 5 bases and 5 bases, there was a span of 7 bases. The CDR3 consists of 12 residues. For the CDR3, the DNA is TGTGCCAGCAGCCCGACTAACAATGAGCAGTTCTTC. Translating it yields CASSPTNNEQFF.

The V and J genes are TRBV21-1 and TRBJ1-2. TRBV21-1 is an annotated pseudogene. The CDR3 consists of 12 residues. The chain's CDR3 is CASSPSTYGYTF. Written as DNA, the CDR3 is TGTGCCAGCAGCCCTAGTACTTATGGCTACACCTTC.

The V and J genes are TRBV7-6 and TRBJ2-3; 7 bases match TRBD1. J gave up 2 bases and V 5 bases, and 22 bases lay outside the gene matches. Per germline, CDR1 SGHVS and CDR2 FNYEAQ. The length of the CDR3 is 20 residues. Here the CDR3 reads CASSPGTARYPQTHTDTQYF. The DNA of the CDR3 is TGTGCCAGCAGCCCCGGGACAGCCAGATACCCCCAGACGCACACAGATACGCAGTATTTT.

This chain connects TRBV4-3 to TRBJ2-7, with 11 bases identical to TRBD2. V shed 1 base and J 4 bases; nucleotides not matched to a gene: 3. Germline V lookup: CDR1 LGHNA, CDR2 YSLEER. The length of the CDR3 is 15 residues. In DNA, the CDR3 is TGCGCCAGCAGCCAAGGAAGGACTAGCGGGTACGAGCAGTACTTC. Protein product: CASSQGRTSGYEQYF.

The chain recombines TRBV9 with TRBJ2-1, with 11 nucleotides matching TRBD2. The CDR3 consists of 13 residues. The V gene end was trimmed by 5 bases and the J gene end by 8 bases; junction bases not matched to a gene: 3. CDR1 and CDR2 (germline): SGDLS, YYNGEE. The CDR3 sequence is CASSSGGAHEQFF. The CDR3 DNA sequence: TGTGCCAGCAGTAGCGGGGGGGCCCATGAGCAGTTCTTC. The variable domain in full, with the rest retrieved from reference TRBV9 and TRBJ2-1, is DSGVTQTPKHLITATGQRVTLRCSPRSGDLSVYWYQQSLDQGLQFLIQYYNGEERAKGNILERFSAQQFPDLHSELNLSSLELGDSALYFCASSSGGAHEQFFGPGTRLTVL.

The J gene is TRBJ2-7, the V gene TRBV5-1, with a weak D call TRBD1 (6 bases). Looked up from germline, CDR1 is SGHRS and CDR2 is YFSETQ. With 4 bases removed from V and 1 base from J, the gap between germline ends came to 9 bases. The CDR3 has 13 amino acids. The CDR3 nucleotides are TGCGCCAGCAGCCCCGGACAGTCCTACGAGCAGTACTTC. Its translation: CASSPGQSYEQYF.

The chain has TRBV7-8 and TRBJ2-2; 7 nucleotides align to TRBD1. The germline V gene encodes CDR1 SGHVS and CDR2 FQNEAQ. Unmatched junction bases numbered 6, after V lost 5 bases and J lost 0 bases. This CDR3 comprises 16 residues. The CDR3 nucleotides read TGTGCCAGCAGCGCCTACAGGGGTGCGAACACCGGGGAGCTGTTTTTT. This translates into CASSAYRGANTGELFF.

This sequence joins TRBV6-5 and TRBJ1-1; 9 bases align to TRBD1. CDR1 and CDR2 from the germline V gene are MNHEY and SVGAGI. After removal of 7 bases from V and 5 bases from J, the junction contained 11 bases not matched to a gene. The CDR3 extends over 15 amino acids. As DNA, the CDR3 is TGTGCCAGCACTGGGGGACAGGGATGGGGAACTGAAGCTTTCTTT. Its translation: CASTGGQGWGTEAFF.